Listed below are T cell receptor beta chains from one sample, sequenced in a study of cytomegalovirus exposure and HLA in healthy donors. The data were produced by immunoSEQ multiplex PCR, yet TCRdb's version contains in-frame clones alone and is incomplete. The profile shows some 150,000 clones, roughly 76% of them singletons. The sample comprised PBMCs. The receptors stem from a female donor in good health and CMV-seronegative. Both conserved end residues are trimmed from each CDR3.

v_gene: TRBV7-8
j_gene: TRBJ1-2
CDR3aa: ASAEGGRVSGYT

v_gene: TRBV9
j_gene: TRBJ2-1
CDR3aa: ASSSDLHNEQF

v_gene: TRBV4-1
j_gene: TRBJ1-1
CDR3aa: ASSQDRSEAF

v_gene: TRBV18
j_gene: TRBJ2-1
CDR3aa: ASSPGTPGEQF

v_gene: TRBV30
j_gene: TRBJ1-5
CDR3aa: ASGQFNQPQH

v_gene: TRBV5-1
j_gene: TRBJ2-6
CDR3aa: ASSLEGQRSGANVLT

v_gene: TRBV28
j_gene: TRBJ1-2
CDR3aa: ASSLQGASFNYGYT

v_gene: TRBV4-2
j_gene: TRBJ2-2
CDR3aa: ASSQTRGGELF

v_gene: TRBV5-4
j_gene: TRBJ1-1
CDR3aa: ASSYRQGGGTEAF

v_gene: TRBV18
j_gene: TRBJ1-5
CDR3aa: ASSPGGQPQH

v_gene: TRBV6-4
j_gene: TRBJ2-6
CDR3aa: ASSDAVGGANVLT

v_gene: TRBV9
j_gene: TRBJ1-2
CDR3aa: ASSVEAGNYGYT

v_gene: TRBV7-9
j_gene: TRBJ2-7
CDR3aa: SSSLLIEQY

v_gene: TRBV28
j_gene: TRBJ2-5
CDR3aa: ASSPPGQGAGTQY

v_gene: TRBV19
j_gene: TRBJ2-2
CDR3aa: ASSRGYGREWTGELF

v_gene: TRBV6-5
j_gene: TRBJ2-3
CDR3aa: ATSVRDTQY

v_gene: TRBV2
j_gene: TRBJ1-5
CDR3aa: ASSQTGLYQPQH

v_gene: TRBV15
j_gene: TRBJ1-5
CDR3aa: ATSRDPPRPREGNQPQH

v_gene: TRBV6-5
j_gene: TRBJ1-1
CDR3aa: ASSSGTGLPEAF

v_gene: TRBV7-7
j_gene: TRBJ2-1
CDR3aa: ASSLSRVSNEQF

v_gene: TRBV6-6
j_gene: TRBJ1-1
CDR3aa: ASSYRGNTEAF

v_gene: TRBV6-4
j_gene: TRBJ2-2
CDR3aa: ASSERTDTGELF

v_gene: TRBV30
j_gene: TRBJ2-5
CDR3aa: AWSVRRVQETQY

v_gene: TRBV2
j_gene: TRBJ2-1
CDR3aa: ASSNRDRVYPNEQF

v_gene: TRBV7-9
j_gene: -
CDR3aa: ASSFGPEDFAYEQY

v_gene: TRBV2
j_gene: TRBJ1-1
CDR3aa: ASSEALGGVNTEAF

v_gene: TRBV2
j_gene: TRBJ1-6
CDR3aa: ASKSENSPLH

v_gene: TRBV7-3
j_gene: TRBJ2-1
CDR3aa: ASSLYIGGTEQF

v_gene: TRBV28
j_gene: TRBJ2-3
CDR3aa: ASSRLQGADTQY